Following are 11 T cell receptor beta chains from one sample sequenced in a study of T cell changes during pregnancy in multiple sclerosis. Assay: immunoSEQ multiplex PCR; the TCRdb copy retains only in-frame clones and omits some. The repertoire holds about 47,000 clones, with approximately 92% as singletons. The sequencing here drew on peripheral blood, taken in the third trimester of pregnancy. These TCRs come from a female donor with multiple sclerosis, enrolled in a pregnancy study.

This chain uses TRBV10-3 with TRBJ2-7; no clear D gene. Trimming left V 0 bases short and J 5 bases short, with 5 bases between. CDR3 length equals 12 residues. Germline values: CDR1 ENHRY, CDR2 SYGVKD. The CDR3 region has the DNA TGTGCCATCAGTGAGTCAGTAGACGAGCAGTACTTC. This encodes CAISESVDEQYF.

The chain uses TRBV27 and TRBJ2-1, with D tentatively TRBD2 (6 bases). The CDR3 length is 16 residues. From germline, CDR1 is MNHEY and CDR2 SMNVEV (reference sequence). Trimming pared 6 bases from V and 1 base from J, leaving 16 bases between. The CDR3 here is CASRPTRDFSYNEQFF. DNA of the CDR3: TGTGCCAGCAGGCCGACCCGGGACTTTTCCTACAATGAGCAGTTCTTC.

The rearrangement uses TRBV27 and TRBJ2-1; no definite D call. The CDR3 is made up of 15 amino acids. Germline V gene sequence: CDR1 MNHEY, CDR2 SMNVEV (reference sequence). V lost 5 bases, J lost 6 bases, and 17 bases lay in between. In nucleotides, the CDR3 is TGTGCCAGCAGTCCGTTATATACTATCTCCAATGAGCAGTTCTTC. Translation gives CASSPLYTISNEQFF.

V and J are TRBV5-6 and TRBJ1-2, with D hard to call. From germline, CDR1 is SGHDT and CDR2 YYEEEE. Trimming removed 0 bases from V and 5 bases from J, with 8 bases in between. The CDR3 sequence is 13 residues long. This CDR3 reads CASSLGGWYGYTF. For the CDR3, the DNA is TGTGCCAGCAGCTTGGGCGGGTGGTATGGCTACACCTTC.

This clone was seen just once. CDR3 sequence reads: CASSPGEKLFF. DNA of the CDR3: TGTGCCAGCTCACCCGGTGAAAAACTGTTTTTT. J is TRBJ1-4 and V is TRBV18; D not resolved. Germline loops: CDR1 KGHSH, CDR2 LQKENI. Deletions cut 3 bases from V and 7 bases from J, with 3 bases between. The CDR3 runs 11 residues.

The chain carries TRBV28 and TRBJ1-1, with unresolved D. CDR1 and CDR2 from the germline V gene are MDHEN and SYDVKM. The CDR3 is 11 residues long. Deletions cut 8 bases from V and 6 bases from J, with 10 bases between. The CDR3: CASGLSSEAFF. Here the CDR3 DNA reads TGTGCCAGCGGCTTGTCGTCTGAAGCTTTCTTT.

The CDR3 DNA follows: TGCGCCAGCAGTAGACTAGCAGAAGGCACAGATACGCAGTATTTT. Translated, it gives CASSRLAEGTDTQYF. The chain employs TRBV4-3 and TRBJ2-3, with 7 bases that match TRBD2. The CDR3 covers 15 residues. The V gene's germline CDR1 is LGHNA and CDR2 YSLEER. With 6 bases clipped from V and 1 base from J, the junction kept 7 bases outside the gene matches.

This clone was detected a few times. This rearrangement joins TRBV7-9 to TRBJ1-3; maybe TRBD1 (6 bases). V lost 3 bases to trimming and J lost 0 bases, with 12 bases between them. CDR1 is SEHNR, CDR2 FQNEAQ, per germline (reference sequence). The CDR3 extends over 16 amino acids. The CDR3 nucleotides are TGTGCCAGCAGCTTTACCGGACAGAGCTCTGGAAACACCATATATTTT. It codes for CASSFTGQSSGNTIYF.

The chain joins TRBV7-9 to TRBJ2-5; 7 bases fit TRBD1. Germline CDR1 is SEHNR and CDR2 is FQNEAQ (reference sequence). Unmatched junction bases numbered 13, after V lost 5 bases and J lost 4 bases. This CDR3 is built from 16 residues. The CDR3, as DNA: TGTGCCAGCAGCCCCCGATCGGGACAGAGACTAGAGACCCAGTACTTC. Its protein product is CASSPRSGQRLETQYF.

The CDR3 sequence: CASSPSGASSHNSGNTIYF. The CDR3 nucleotides read TGTGCCAGCAGTCCATCAGGGGCCTCTTCCCATAACTCTGGAAACACCATATATTTT. This chain uses TRBV28 with TRBJ1-3, with D perhaps matching TRBD1 (6 bases). The CDR3 runs 19 residues. V was cut by 5 bases and J by 0 bases, with 23 bases left in between. CDR1 MDHEN and CDR2 SYDVKM come from the germline V gene.

The sample holds one count of this clone. V gene TRBV29-1 combines with J gene TRBJ2-1; 7 nucleotides line up with TRBD2. This CDR3 is 11 amino acids long. Germline values: CDR1 SQVTM, CDR2 ANQGSEA. The trim removed 7 bases at V and 14 bases at J, leaving 11 bases unmatched. In DNA form, the CDR3 reads TGCAGCGGGAGGACTAGTTGGGGAGAGTTCTTC. Translation: CSGRTSWGEFF.